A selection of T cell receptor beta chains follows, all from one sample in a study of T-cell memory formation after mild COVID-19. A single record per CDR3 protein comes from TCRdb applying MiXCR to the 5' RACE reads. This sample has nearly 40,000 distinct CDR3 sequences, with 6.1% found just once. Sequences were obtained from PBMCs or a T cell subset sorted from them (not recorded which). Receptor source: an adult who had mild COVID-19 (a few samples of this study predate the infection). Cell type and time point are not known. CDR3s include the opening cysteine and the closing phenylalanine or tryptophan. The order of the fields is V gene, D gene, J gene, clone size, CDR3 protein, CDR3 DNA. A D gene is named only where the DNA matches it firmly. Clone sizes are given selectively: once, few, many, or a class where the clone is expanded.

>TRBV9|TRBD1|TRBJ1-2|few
CASSPSTGTESYTF
TGTGCCAGCAGCCCTTCGACAGGGACGGAAAGCTACACCTTC
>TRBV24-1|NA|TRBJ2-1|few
CATSDSRGTRFF
TGTGCCACCAGTGACTCCCGGGGTACGCGGTTCTTC
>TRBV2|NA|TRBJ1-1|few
CASRRDRSPAFF
TGTGCCAGCAGACGCGACAGATCTCCAGCTTTCTTT
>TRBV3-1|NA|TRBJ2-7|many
CASSPPGASSYEQYF
TGTGCCAGCAGCCCGCCAGGGGCCAGCTCCTACGAGCAGTACTTC
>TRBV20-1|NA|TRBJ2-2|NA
CSLEGGTGELFF
TGCAGTTTGGAGGGTGGCACCGGGGAGCTGTTTTTT
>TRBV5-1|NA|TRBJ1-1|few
CASSLDGATEAFF
TGCGCCAGCAGCTTGGATGGGGCCACTGAAGCTTTCTTT
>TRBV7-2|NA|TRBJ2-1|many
CASSALYGEQFF
TGTGCCAGCAGCGCCCTCTATGGTGAGCAGTTCTTC
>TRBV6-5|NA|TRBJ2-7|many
CASSSAATVTYEQYF
TGTGCCAGCAGTTCTGCCGCCACCGTAACCTACGAGCAGTACTTC
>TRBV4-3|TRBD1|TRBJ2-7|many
CASSRTGAAGEQYF
TGCGCCAGCAGCCGGACAGGGGCAGCGGGCGAGCAGTACTTC
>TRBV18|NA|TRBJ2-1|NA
CASSPSSVHEQFF
TGTGCCAGCTCACCTTCTAGCGTCCATGAGCAGTTCTTC
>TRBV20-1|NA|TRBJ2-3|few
CSATARGGTRTDTQYF
TGCAGTGCTACCGCCCGGGGCGGAACAAGGACAGATACGCAGTATTTT
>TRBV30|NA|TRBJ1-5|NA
CAWSVAGNQPQHF
TGTGCCTGGAGTGTGGCAGGGAATCAGCCCCAGCATTTT
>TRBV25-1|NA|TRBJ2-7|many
CASSAGLGGGEQYF
TGTGCCAGCAGTGCCGGCTTAGGAGGGGGAGAGCAGTACTTC
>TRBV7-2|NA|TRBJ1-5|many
CASSLQKNQPQHF
TGTGCCAGCAGCTTACAAAAAAATCAGCCCCAGCATTTT
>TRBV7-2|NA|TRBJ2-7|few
CASSLATPRPGYEQYF
TGTGCCAGCAGCTTAGCGACCCCGCGGCCGGGCTACGAGCAGTACTTC
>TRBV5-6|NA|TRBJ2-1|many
CASSFGVFNEQFF
TGTGCCAGCAGCTTCGGGGTATTTAATGAGCAGTTCTTC
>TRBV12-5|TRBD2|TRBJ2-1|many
CASGLADVAGVWGEQFF
TGTGCTAGTGGTTTGGCCGATGTAGCGGGAGTCTGGGGTGAGCAGTTCTTC
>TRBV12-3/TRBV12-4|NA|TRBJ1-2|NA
CASSPQGGAYGYTF
TGTGCCAGCAGTCCACAGGGAGGGGCATATGGCTACACCTTC
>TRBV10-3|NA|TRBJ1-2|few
CAISEEGIYGYTF
TGTGCCATCAGTGAGGAAGGGATCTATGGCTACACCTTC
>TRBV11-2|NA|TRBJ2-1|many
CASSLVIAEQFF
TGTGCCAGCAGCTTAGTTATAGCTGAGCAGTTCTTC
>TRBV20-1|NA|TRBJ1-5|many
CSARAGLVLSNQPQHF
TGCAGTGCTAGAGCCGGGTTGGTGTTAAGCAATCAGCCCCAGCATTTT
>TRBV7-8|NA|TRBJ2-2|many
CASSLRASSLAGELFF
TGTGCCAGCAGCTTAAGGGCTAGCTCCCTCGCCGGGGAGCTGTTTTTT
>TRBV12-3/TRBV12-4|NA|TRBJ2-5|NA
CASSLLRTGETQYF
TGTGCCAGCAGTTTACTGAGGACTGGGGAGACCCAGTACTTC
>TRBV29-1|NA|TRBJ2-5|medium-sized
CSVESGVQETQYF
TGCAGCGTTGAATCGGGGGTCCAAGAGACCCAGTACTTC
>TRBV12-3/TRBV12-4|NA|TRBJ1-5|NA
CASSDRNQPQHF
TGTGCCAGCAGCGACAGGAATCAGCCCCAGCATTTT
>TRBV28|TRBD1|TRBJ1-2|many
CASSPRGSIYGYTF
TGTGCCAGCAGTCCCAGGGGGTCGATCTATGGCTACACCTTC
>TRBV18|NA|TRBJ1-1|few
CASSPGGHSEAFF
TGTGCCAGCTCACCGGGGGGACACTCTGAAGCTTTCTTT
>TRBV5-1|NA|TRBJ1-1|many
CASSSNGDTEAFF
TGCGCCAGCAGCTCCAATGGGGACACTGAAGCTTTCTTT
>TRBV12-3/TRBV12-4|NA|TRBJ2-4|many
CASSLAGPVKNIQYF
TGTGCCAGCAGTTTAGCAGGACCAGTCAAAAACATTCAGTACTTC
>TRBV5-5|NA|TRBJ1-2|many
CASSLDWGFGYTF
TGTGCCAGCAGCTTGGATTGGGGATTTGGCTACACCTTC
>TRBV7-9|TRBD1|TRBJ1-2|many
CASSQTGDNYGYTF
TGTGCCAGCAGCCAGACAGGGGATAACTATGGCTACACCTTC
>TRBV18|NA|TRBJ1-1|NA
CASSPDRVEAFF
TGTGCCAGCTCACCGGACCGGGTTGAAGCTTTCTTT
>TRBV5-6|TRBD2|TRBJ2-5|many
CASSHQLSGGLATQYF
TGTGCCAGCAGCCACCAGTTAAGCGGGGGGCTTGCGACCCAGTACTTC
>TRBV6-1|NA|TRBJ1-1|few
CASSAAFF
TGTGCCAGCAGTGCAGCTTTCTTT
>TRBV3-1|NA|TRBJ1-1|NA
CASSPDGWGEAFF
TGTGCCAGCAGCCCGGACGGGTGGGGTGAAGCTTTCTTT
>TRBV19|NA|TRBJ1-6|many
CASSSVGSPLHF
TGTGCCAGTAGTAGCGTGGGTTCACCCCTCCACTTT
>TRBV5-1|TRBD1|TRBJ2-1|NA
CASRMDRDNEQFF
TGCGCCAGCAGGATGGACAGGGACAATGAGCAGTTCTTC